The entry below describes one TCR beta chain. Researchers ran the PCR with 60 Vbeta and 13 Jbeta primers. Generated by immunoSEQ multiplex PCR, the TCRdb table keeps only in-frame clones and is missing some. The table gives some 130,000 clones; the top ten clones make up 1.5% to 2% of it. Donors had nominal health at sampling but likely had unrecorded immune exposures. This entry is derived from a study of cytomegalovirus exposure and HLA in healthy donors. The specimen sequenced was PBMCs. This TCR came from a woman in her thirties or forties in good health and CMV-seropositive.

This chain's CDR3 is CSVDRASTDTQYF. CDR3 nucleotides: TGCAGCGTGGACAGGGCTAGCACAGATACGCAGTATTTT. This rearrangement joins TRBV29-1 to TRBJ2-3, with 8 nucleotides matching TRBD1. The V and J ends lost 6 bases and 0 bases, in that order; junction bases with no gene match: 2. Germline V gives CDR1 SQVTM, CDR2 ANQGSEA. The CDR3 has 13 amino acids.